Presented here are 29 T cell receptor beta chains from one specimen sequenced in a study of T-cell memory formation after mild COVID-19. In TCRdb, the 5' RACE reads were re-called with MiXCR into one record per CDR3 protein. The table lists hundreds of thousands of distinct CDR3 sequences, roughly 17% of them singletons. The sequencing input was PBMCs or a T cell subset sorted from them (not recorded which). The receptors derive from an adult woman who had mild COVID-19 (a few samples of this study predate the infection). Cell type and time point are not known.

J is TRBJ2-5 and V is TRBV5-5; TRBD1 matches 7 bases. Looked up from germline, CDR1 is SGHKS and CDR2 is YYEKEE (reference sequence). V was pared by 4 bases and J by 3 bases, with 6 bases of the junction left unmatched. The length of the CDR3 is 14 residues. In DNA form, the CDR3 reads TGTGCCAGCAGCCGAAGGGACAGCAAAGAGACCCAGTACTTC. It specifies CASSRRDSKETQYF.

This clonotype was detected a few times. CDR3 sequence: CASSLATRVASRYHSGNTIYF. CDR3 in DNA: TGTGCCAGCAGTTTAGCGACACGAGTTGCGTCCCGCTATCACTCTGGAAACACCATATATTTT. This chain joins TRBV12-3 or TRBV12-4 and TRBJ1-3; D ambiguous. V was clipped by 0 bases and J by 0 bases, with 24 bases between them. The CDR3 spans 21 residues.

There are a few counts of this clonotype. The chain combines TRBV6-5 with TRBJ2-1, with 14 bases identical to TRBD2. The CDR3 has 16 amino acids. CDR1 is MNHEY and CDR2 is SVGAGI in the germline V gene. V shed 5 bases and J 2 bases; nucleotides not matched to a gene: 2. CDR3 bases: TGTGCCAGCAGTCGACTAGCGGGAGGGCCCTACAATGAGCAGTTCTTC. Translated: CASSRLAGGPYNEQFF.

The CDR3 sequence: CASSLEAASLYEQYF. The CDR3 nucleotides are TGCGCCAGCAGCTTGGAGGCCGCCAGTCTCTACGAGCAGTACTTC. The V gene is TRBV5-1, the J gene TRBJ2-7, with unresolved D. The CDR3 spans 15 residues. Trimming took 0 bases from V and 3 from J, leaving 13 bases between them. Germline CDR1 reads SGHRS; CDR2 reads YFSETQ. The whole variable domain, remainder taken from reference TRBV5-1 and TRBJ2-7, is KAGVTQTPRYLIKTRGQQVTLSCSPISGHRSVSWYQQTPGQGLQFLFEYFSETQRNKGNFPGRFSGRQFSNSRSEMNVSTLELGDSALYLCASSLEAASLYEQYFGPGTRLTVT.

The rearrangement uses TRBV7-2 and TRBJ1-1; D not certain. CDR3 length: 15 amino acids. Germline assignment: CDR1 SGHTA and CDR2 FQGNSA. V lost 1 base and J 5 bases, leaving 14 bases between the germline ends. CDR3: CASSLVSGSRTEAFF. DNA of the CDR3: TGTGCCAGCAGCTTAGTCTCTGGAAGTAGAACTGAAGCTTTCTTT.

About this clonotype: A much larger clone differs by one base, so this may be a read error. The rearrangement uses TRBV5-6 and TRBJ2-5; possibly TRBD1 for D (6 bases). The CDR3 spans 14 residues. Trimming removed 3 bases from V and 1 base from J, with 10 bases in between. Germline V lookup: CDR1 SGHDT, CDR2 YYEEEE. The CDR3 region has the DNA TGTGCCAGCAGCTGGGTGGACAGCCAAGAGACCCAGTACTTC. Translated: CASSWVDSQETQYF.

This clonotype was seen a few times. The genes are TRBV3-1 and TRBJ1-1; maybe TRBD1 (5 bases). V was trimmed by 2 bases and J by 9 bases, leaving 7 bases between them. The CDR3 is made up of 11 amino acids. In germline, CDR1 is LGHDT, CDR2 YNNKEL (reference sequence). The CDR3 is CASSQPGQAFF. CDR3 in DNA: TGTGCCAGCAGCCAACCGGGACAAGCTTTCTTT.

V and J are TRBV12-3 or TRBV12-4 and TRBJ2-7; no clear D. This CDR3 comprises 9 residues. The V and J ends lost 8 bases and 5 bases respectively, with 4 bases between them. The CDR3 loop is CASLDEQYF. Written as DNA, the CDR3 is TGTGCCAGCCTAGACGAGCAGTACTTC.

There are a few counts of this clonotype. CDR3 sequence: CASSQSDRGLYEQYF. Here the CDR3 DNA reads TGCGCCAGCAGCCAGTCTGACAGGGGGCTCTACGAGCAGTACTTC. J is TRBJ2-7 and V is TRBV4-1, with 10 bases lining up with TRBD1. The CDR3 runs 15 residues. With V trimmed by 3 bases and J by 3 bases, 5 bases remained unmatched. Germline assignment: CDR1 MGHRA and CDR2 YSYEKL.

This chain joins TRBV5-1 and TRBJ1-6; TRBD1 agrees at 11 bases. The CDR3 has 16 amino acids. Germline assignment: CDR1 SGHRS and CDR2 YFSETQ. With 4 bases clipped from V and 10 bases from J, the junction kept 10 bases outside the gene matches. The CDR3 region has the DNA TGCGCCAGCAGCGGACAGGGGGCAGGATCGGGATCACCCCTCCACTTT. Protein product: CASSGQGAGSGSPLHF.

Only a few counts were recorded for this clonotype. The CDR3 loop is CASSELALRVWQYF. CDR3 coding DNA: TGTGCCAGCAGTGAATTGGCGCTCAGGGTGTGGCAGTACTTC. The chain uses TRBV6-1 and TRBJ2-7; D possibly corresponds to TRBD1 (5 bases). V was shortened by 2 bases and J by 9 bases, with 17 bases between the two germline ends. The CDR3 is 14 residues long. Germline values: CDR1 MNHNS, CDR2 SASEGT.

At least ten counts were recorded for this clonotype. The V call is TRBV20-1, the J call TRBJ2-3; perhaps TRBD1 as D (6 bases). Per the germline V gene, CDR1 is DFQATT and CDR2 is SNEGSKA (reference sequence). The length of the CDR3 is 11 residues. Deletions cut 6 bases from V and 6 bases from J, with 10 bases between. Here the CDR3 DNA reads TGCAGTGCAGGGGGTTCCGATACGCAGTATTTT. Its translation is CSAGGSDTQYF.

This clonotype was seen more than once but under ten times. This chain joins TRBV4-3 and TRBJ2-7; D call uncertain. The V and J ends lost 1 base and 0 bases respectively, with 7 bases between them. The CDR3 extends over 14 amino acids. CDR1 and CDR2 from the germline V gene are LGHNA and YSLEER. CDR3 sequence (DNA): TGCGCCAGCAGCCAAGGATACAGCTCCTACGAGCAGTACTTC. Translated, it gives CASSQGYSSYEQYF.

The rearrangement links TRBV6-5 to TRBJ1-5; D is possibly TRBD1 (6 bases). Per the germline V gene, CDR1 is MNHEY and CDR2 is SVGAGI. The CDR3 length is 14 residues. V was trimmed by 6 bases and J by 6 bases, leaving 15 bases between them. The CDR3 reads CASRRGGSPQPQHF. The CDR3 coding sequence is TGTGCCAGCAGGCGCGGGGGCAGCCCTCAGCCCCAGCATTTT.

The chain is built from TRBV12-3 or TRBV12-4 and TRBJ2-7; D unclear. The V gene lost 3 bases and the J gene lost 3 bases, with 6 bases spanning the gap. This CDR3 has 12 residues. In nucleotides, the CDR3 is TGTGCCAGCAGTTTTCAGAACTACGAGCAGTACTTC. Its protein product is CASSFQNYEQYF.

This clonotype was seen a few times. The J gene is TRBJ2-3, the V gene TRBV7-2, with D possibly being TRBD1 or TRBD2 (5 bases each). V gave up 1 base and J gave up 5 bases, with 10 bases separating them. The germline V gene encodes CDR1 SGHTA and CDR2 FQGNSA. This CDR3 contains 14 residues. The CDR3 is CASSLGGTVDTQYF. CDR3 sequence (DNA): TGTGCCAGCAGCTTAGGGGGGACCGTAGATACGCAGTATTTT.

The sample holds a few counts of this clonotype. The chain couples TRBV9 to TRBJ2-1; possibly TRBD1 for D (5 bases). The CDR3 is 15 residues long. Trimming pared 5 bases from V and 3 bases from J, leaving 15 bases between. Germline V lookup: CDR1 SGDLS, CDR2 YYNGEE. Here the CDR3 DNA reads TGTGCCAGCAGGTTAGGGGCCAATGACTACAATGAGCAGTTCTTC. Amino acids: CASRLGANDYNEQFF.

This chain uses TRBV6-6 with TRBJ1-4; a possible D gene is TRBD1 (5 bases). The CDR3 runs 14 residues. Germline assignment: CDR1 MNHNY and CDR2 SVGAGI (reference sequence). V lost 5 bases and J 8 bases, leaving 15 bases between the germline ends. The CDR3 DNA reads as TGTGCCAGCAGTCCAATACCGGGGGAGGAAAAACTGTTTTTT. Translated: CASSPIPGEEKLFF.

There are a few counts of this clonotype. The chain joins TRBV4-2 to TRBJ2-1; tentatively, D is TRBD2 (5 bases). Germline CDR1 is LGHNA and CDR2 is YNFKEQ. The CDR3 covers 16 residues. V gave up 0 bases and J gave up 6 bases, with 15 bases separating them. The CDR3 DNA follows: TGTGCCAGCAGCCAAGAAGCGGCGGAGAGGGCCAATGAGCAGTTCTTC. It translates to CASSQEAAERANEQFF.

CDR3 nucleotide sequence: TGCAGTGCGACCCGCGGGGGGAACAATGAGCAGTTCTTC. Translating gives CSATRGGNNEQFF. The V call is TRBV20-1, the J call TRBJ2-1, with TRBD2 matching over 8 bases. Germline CDR1 is DFQATT and CDR2 is SNEGSKA (reference sequence). The CDR3 has 13 residues. The junction had 6 bases not matched to a gene; V was cut back by 6 bases and J by 5 bases.

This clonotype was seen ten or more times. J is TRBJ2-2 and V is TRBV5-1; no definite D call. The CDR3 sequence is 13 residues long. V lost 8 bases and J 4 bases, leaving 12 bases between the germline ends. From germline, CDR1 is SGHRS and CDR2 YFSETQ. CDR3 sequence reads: CASSVSTTGELFF. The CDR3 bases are TGCGCCAGTTCTGTGTCGACCACCGGGGAGCTGTTTTTT.

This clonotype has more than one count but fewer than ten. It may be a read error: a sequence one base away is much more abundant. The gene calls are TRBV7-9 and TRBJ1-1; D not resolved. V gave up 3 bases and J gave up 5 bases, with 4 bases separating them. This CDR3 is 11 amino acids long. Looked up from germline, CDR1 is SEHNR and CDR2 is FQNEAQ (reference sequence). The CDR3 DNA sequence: TGTGCCAGCAGCTTTAGGACTGAAGCTTTCTTT. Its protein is CASSFRTEAFF.

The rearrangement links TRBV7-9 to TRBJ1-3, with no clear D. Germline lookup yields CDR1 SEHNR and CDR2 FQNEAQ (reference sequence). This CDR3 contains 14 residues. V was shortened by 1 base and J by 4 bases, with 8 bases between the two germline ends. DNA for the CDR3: TGTGCCAGCAGCTTAGATTGGAACGGAAACACCATATATTTT. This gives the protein CASSLDWNGNTIYF. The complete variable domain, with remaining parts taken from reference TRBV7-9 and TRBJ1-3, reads DTGVSQNPRHKITKRGQNVTFRCDPISEHNRLYWYRQTLGQGPEFLTYFQNEAQLEKSRLLSDRFSAERPKGSFSTLEIQRTEQGDSAMYLCASSLDWNGNTIYFGEGSWLTVV.

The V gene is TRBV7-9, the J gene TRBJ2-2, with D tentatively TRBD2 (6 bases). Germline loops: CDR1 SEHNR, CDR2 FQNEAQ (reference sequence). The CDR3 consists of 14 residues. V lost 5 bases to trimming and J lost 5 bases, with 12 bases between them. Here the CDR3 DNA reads TGTGCCAGCAGCCCAAGCGCGGGGACCGGGGAGCTGTTTTTT. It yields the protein CASSPSAGTGELFF.

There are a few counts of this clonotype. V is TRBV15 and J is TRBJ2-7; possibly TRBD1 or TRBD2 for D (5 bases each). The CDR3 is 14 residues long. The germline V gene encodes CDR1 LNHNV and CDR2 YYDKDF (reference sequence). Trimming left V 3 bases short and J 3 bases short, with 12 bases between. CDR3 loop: CATSSWGSSYEQYF. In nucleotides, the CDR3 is TGTGCCACCAGCAGTTGGGGGTCTAGCTACGAGCAGTACTTC.

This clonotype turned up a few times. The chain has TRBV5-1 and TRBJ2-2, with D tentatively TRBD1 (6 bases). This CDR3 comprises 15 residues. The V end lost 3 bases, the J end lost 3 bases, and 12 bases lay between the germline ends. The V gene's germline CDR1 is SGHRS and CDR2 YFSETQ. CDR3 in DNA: TGCGCCAGCAGCTCGGACAGTATCTACACCGGGGAGCTGTTTTTT. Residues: CASSSDSIYTGELFF.

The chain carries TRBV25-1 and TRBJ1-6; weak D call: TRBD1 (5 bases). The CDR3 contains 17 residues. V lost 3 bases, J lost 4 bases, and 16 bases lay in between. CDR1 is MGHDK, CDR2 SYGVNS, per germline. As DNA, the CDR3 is TGTGCCAGCAGTGATGGGGGTGGACCGGGTTATAATTCACCCCTCCACTTT. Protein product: CASSDGGGPGYNSPLHF.

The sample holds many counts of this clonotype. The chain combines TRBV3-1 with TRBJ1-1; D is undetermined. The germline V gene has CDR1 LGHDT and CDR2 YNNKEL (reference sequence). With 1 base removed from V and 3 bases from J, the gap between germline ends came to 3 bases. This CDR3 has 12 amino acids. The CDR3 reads CASSQVHTEAFF. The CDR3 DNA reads TGTGCCAGCAGCCAAGTTCACACTGAAGCTTTCTTT.

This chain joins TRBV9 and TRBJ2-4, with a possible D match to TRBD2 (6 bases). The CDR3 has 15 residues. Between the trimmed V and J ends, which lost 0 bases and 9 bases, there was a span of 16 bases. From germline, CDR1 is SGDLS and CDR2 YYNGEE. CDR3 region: CASSVATGDSGIQYF. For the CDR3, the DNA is TGTGCCAGCAGCGTAGCTACGGGGGATAGCGGCATTCAGTACTTC. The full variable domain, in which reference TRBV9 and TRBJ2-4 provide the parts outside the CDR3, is DSGVTQTPKHLITATGQRVTLRCSPRSGDLSVYWYQQSLDQGLQFLIQYYNGEERAKGNILERFSAQQFPDLHSELNLSSLELGDSALYFCASSVATGDSGIQYFGAGTRLSVL.